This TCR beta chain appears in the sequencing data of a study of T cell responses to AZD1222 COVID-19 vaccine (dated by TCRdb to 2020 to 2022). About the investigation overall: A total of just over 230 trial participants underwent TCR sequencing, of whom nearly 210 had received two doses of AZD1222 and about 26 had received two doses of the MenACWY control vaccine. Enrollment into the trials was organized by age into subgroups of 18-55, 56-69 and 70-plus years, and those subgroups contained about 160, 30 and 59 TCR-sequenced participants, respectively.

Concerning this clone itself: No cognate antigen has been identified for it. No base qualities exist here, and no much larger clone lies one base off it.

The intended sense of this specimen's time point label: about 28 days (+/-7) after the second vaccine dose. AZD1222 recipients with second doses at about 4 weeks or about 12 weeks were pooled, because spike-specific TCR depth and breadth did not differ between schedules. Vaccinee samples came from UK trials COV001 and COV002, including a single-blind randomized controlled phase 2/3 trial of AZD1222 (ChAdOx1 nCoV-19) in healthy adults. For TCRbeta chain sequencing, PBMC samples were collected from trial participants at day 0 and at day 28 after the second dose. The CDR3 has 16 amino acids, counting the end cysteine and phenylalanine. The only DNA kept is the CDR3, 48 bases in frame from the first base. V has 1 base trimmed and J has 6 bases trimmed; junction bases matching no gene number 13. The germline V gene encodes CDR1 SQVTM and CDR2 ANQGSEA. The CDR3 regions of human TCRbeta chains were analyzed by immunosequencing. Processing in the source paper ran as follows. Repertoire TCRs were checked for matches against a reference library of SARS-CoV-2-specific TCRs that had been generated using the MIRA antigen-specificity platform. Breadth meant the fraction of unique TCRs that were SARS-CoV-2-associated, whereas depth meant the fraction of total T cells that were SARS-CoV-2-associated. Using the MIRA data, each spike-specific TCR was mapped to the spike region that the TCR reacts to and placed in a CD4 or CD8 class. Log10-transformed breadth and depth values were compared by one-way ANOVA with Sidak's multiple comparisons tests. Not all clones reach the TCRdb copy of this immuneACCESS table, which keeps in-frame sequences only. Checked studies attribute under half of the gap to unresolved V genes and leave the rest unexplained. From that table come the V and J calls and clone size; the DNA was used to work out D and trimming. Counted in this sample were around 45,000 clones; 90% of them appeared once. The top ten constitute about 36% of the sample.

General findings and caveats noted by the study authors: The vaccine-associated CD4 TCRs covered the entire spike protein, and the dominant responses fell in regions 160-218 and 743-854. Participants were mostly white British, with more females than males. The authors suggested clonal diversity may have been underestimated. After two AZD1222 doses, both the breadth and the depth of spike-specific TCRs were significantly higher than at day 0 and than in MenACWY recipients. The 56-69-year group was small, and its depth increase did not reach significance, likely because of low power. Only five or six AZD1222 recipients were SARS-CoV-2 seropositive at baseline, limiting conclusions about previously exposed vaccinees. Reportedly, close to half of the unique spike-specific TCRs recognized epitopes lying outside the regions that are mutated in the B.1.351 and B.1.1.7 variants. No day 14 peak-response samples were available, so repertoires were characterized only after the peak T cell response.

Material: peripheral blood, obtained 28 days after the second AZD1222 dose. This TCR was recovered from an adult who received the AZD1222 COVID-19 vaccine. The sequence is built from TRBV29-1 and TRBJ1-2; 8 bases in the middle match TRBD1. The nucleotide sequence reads TGCAGCGTTGAAGGTAAATTGGGGACAGGTGACGATGGCTACACCTTC. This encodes CSVEGKLGTGDDGYTF.